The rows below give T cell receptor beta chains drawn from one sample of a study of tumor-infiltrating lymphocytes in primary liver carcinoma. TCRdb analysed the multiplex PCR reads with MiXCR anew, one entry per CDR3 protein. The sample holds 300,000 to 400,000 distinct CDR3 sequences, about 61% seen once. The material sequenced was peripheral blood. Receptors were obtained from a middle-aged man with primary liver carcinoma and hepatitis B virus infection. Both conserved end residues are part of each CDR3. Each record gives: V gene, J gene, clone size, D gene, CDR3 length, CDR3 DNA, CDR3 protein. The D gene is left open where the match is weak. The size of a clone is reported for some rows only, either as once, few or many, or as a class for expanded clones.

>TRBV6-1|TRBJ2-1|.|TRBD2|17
TGTGCCAGCAGTCAGCGCCAAAGCGGGAGGGTTCAGGGTGAGCAGTTCTTC
CASSQRQSGRVQGEQFF
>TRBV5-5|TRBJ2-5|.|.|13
TGTGCCAGCAGCTTTCGTTACCTAGAGACCCAGTACTTC
CASSFRYLETQYF
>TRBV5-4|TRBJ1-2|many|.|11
TGTGCCAGCAGCTTTGGCTATGGCTACACCTTC
CASSFGYGYTF
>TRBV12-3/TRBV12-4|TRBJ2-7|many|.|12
TGTGCCAGCAGTTTACCACCCAGCGAGCAGTACTTC
CASSLPPSEQYF
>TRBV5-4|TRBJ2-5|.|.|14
TGTGCCAGCAGCTCGCCACCGTACCAAGAGACCCAGCACTTC
CASSSPPYQETQHF
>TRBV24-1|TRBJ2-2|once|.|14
TGTGCCACCGGGCAGGGTCGAAGAACCGGGGAGCTGTTTTTT
CATGQGRRTGELFF
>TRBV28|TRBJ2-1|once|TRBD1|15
TGTGCCAACAATCTAGGACAGGGGGCTACCGATGAGCAGTTCTTC
CANNLGQGATDEQFF
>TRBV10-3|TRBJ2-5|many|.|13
TGTGCCATCGCAAAGGCGGACCAAGAGACCCAGTACTTC
CAIAKADQETQYF
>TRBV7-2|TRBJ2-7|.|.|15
TGTGCCAGCAGCTTAGCGAGTGGGAGCTCCTACGAGCAGTACTTC
CASSLASGSSYEQYF
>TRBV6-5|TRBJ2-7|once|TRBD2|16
TGTGCCAGCAGTTCCCGTACTACAGTGGGAGGGCCCGTGCAGTACTTC
CASSSRTTVGGPVQYF
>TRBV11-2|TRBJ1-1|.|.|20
TGTGCCAGCAGCTTAGATATCGGAAGGACAAGTTTGGAGGTCGACACTGAAGCTTTCTTT
CASSLDIGRTSLEVDTEAFF
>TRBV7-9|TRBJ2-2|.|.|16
TGTGCCAGTGTTCCGGACAGACCCGCGAACACCGGGGAGCTGTTTTTT
CASVPDRPANTGELFF
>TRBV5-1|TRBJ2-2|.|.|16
TGCGCCAGCAGCTTGGCCAGGGGTGAGGACACCGGGGAGCTGTTTTTT
CASSLARGEDTGELFF
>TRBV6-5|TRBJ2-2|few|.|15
TGTGCCAGCAGTTACGACAGGACCCGGACCGGGGAGCTGTTTTTT
CASSYDRTRTGELFF
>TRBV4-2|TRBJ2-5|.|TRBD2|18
TGTGCCAGCAGCCAAACACTAGCGGGGACGATGCGCCAAGAGACCCAGTACTTC
CASSQTLAGTMRQETQYF
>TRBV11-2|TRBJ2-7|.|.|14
TGTGCTAGGAGCTTATATATAGGGTGGAACGAGCAGTACTTT
CARSLYIGWNEQYF
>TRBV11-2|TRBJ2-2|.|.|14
TGTGCCAGCGGTTGGGACTTACAGACCGGGGGGCTTTTTTTT
CASGWDLQTGGLFF
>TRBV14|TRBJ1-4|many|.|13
TGTGCCAGCAGCCAAGGATACAATGAAAAACTGTTTTTT
CASSQGYNEKLFF
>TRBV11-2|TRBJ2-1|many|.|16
TGTGCCAGCAGCTGGGACGGACTGGCCCGTATCACTGAGCAGTTCTTC
CASSWDGLARITEQFF
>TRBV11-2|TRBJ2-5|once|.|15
TGTGCCAGCAGCTTAGAATGGCAGGGGTTAGAGACCCAGTACTTC
CASSLEWQGLETQYF
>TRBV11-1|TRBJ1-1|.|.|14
TGTGCCAGCAGCTGGACAGATGTGAACACTGAAACTTTCTTT
CASSWTDVNTETFF
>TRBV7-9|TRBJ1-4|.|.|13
TGTGCCAGCAGGGTACAGGGTAATGAAAAACTGTTTTTT
CASRVQGNEKLFF